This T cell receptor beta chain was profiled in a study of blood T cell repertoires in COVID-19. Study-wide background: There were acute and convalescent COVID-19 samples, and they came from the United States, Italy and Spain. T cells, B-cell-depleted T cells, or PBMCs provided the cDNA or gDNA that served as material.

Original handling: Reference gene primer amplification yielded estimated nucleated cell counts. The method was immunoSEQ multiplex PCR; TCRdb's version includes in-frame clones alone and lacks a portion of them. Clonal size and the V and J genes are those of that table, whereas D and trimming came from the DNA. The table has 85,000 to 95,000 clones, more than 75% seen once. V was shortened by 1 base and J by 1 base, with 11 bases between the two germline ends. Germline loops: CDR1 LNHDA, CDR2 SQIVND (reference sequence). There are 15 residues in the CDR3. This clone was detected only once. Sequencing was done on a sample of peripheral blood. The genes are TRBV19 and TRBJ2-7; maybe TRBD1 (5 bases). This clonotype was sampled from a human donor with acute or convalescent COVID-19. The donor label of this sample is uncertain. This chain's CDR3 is CASSIVLAGSYEQYF. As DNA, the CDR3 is TGTGCCAGTAGTATAGTTCTCGCAGGGTCCTACGAGCAGTACTTC.